This passage covers 8 T cell receptor beta chains from one sample sequenced in a study of response to subunit inactivated influenza vaccine. MiXCR, applied by TCRdb to the RT-PCR reads, yields one record per CDR3 protein. The data show a few hundred thousand distinct CDR3 sequences, 10% to 15% seen once. The sequences come from non-naive T cells sorted from PBMCs, collected 14 to 15 days before vaccination. These receptors came from a man aged 45 to 65 who received an inactivated influenza vaccine.

The chain combines TRBV18 with TRBJ1-1; D call uncertain. Germline loops: CDR1 KGHSH, CDR2 LQKENI. The CDR3 spans 15 residues. The ends were cut back, 1 base at V and 3 bases at J, with 12 bases in the middle. CDR3 protein: CASSPRNKRDTEAFF. The CDR3 DNA follows: TGTGCCAGCTCACCACGTAATAAAAGGGACACTGAAGCTTTCTTT.

This clonotype was detected only a few times. The chain has TRBV7-2 and TRBJ2-6, with D tentatively TRBD1 (5 bases). V lost 2 bases and J lost 2, with 13 bases in between. The CDR3 spans 17 residues. Per the germline V gene, CDR1 is SGHTA and CDR2 is FQGNSA. CDR3 amino acids: CASSLNAGSTGANVLTF. Written as DNA, the CDR3 is TGTGCCAGCAGCTTAAATGCAGGGTCTACTGGGGCCAACGTCCTGACTTTC.

This clonotype was seen at least ten times. The chain is built from TRBV10-3 and TRBJ1-2; TRBD1 matches at 9 bases. In germline, CDR1 is ENHRY, CDR2 SYGVKD. CDR3 size: 16 residues. V shed 5 bases, J shed 5 bases, and the junction held 12 bases outside the gene matches. The CDR3 bases are TGTGCCATCAGTAACTCCGGGACAGGGAACACTTATGGCTACACCTTC. It yields the protein CAISNSGTGNTYGYTF.

This clonotype was seen at least ten times. J is TRBJ1-5 and V is TRBV6-2 or TRBV6-3; 10 nucleotides match TRBD1. After removal of 6 bases from V and 2 bases from J, the junction contained 7 bases not matched to a gene. Looked up from germline, CDR1 is MNHEY and CDR2 is SVGEGT. This CDR3 comprises 16 residues. CDR3 region: CASRTVGTGGNQPQHF. The DNA for the CDR3 is TGTGCCAGCAGGACGGTCGGGACAGGGGGCAATCAGCCCCAGCATTTT.

This clonotype was found a few times. The V and J genes are TRBV7-9 and TRBJ1-4; D uncertain. The CDR3 totals 12 residues. The germline V and J ends were trimmed by 1 base and 8 bases, with 5 bases remaining between them. Germline CDR1 reads SEHNR; CDR2 reads FQNEAQ (reference sequence). The CDR3 region is CASSLESEKLFF. CDR3 bases: TGTGCCAGCAGCTTAGAGTCCGAAAAACTGTTTTTT.

This clonotype was counted at least ten times. V gene TRBV6-2 or TRBV6-3 combines with J gene TRBJ1-1; D unresolved. This CDR3 spans 15 amino acids. V was trimmed by 6 bases and J by 1 base, leaving 15 bases between them. Germline V lookup: CDR1 MNHEY, CDR2 SVGEGT. The CDR3 reads CASRLMLIQNTEAFF. The CDR3 DNA follows: TGTGCCAGCAGGCTTATGCTTATACAGAACACTGAAGCTTTCTTT.

This clonotype showed up many times. This rearrangement joins TRBV29-1 to TRBJ2-3; D ambiguous. This CDR3 contains 12 residues. CDR1 and CDR2 (germline): SQVTM, ANQGSEA. The V and J ends lost 2 bases and 6 bases respectively, with 9 bases between them. The CDR3 region has the DNA TGCAGCGTTGAATCTTCACGGGATACGCAGTATTTT. Translation: CSVESSRDTQYF.

This rearrangement joins TRBV4-1 to TRBJ2-3; perhaps TRBD2 as D (5 bases). Germline V gene data show CDR1 as MGHRA and CDR2 as YSYEKL. This CDR3 region has 16 residues. With 3 bases removed from V and 2 bases from J, the gap between germline ends came to 15 bases. The CDR3 reads CASSQREQGTTDTQYF. In DNA, the CDR3 is TGCGCCAGCAGCCAGAGGGAACAAGGAACCACAGATACGCAGTATTTT.